The 5 T cell receptor beta chains below come from one sample, sequenced in a study of T cell responses to AZD1222 COVID-19 vaccine. Sequencing was performed with immunoSEQ multiplex PCR; in TCRdb, only in-frame clones are kept and a portion is missing. This sample has 120,000 to 150,000 clones, with roughly nine tenths found just once. The specimen was peripheral blood, collected 28 days after the second AZD1222 dose. These receptor sequences come from an adult who received the AZD1222 COVID-19 vaccine.

The V and J genes are TRBV28 and TRBJ2-7; 10 bases are shared with TRBD2. This CDR3 region has 18 residues. Germline lookup yields CDR1 MDHEN and CDR2 SYDVKM. Trimming cost V 7 bases and J 1 base; bases outside gene matches: 16. CDR3 sequence (DNA): TGTGCCAGCACCCTCGGACTAGCGGTTGCGGGGGATTCCTACGAGCAGTACTTC. Its translation: CASTLGLAVAGDSYEQYF.

The rearrangement joins TRBV27 to TRBJ2-6, with a tentative D call TRBD1 (6 bases). The germline CDR1 and CDR2 sequences are MNHEY and SMNVEV (reference sequence). Trimming removed 8 bases from V and 1 base from J, with 15 bases in between. The CDR3 length is 16 residues. CDR3 sequence: CASSLLGGSGANVLTF. CDR3 sequence (DNA): TGTGCCAGCTCCCTCCTAGGGGGTTCTGGGGCCAACGTCCTGACTTTC.

This chain uses TRBV21-1 with TRBJ2-7; the table's D call, TRBD2, has no DNA check behind it. TRBV21-1 constitutes a pseudogene. This CDR3 spans 15 amino acids. CDR3 in DNA: TGTGCCAGCAGCAAAGAAAAAGCTTTAGAGTACGAGCAGTACGTC. Translating it yields CASSKEKALEYEQYV.

The rearrangement uses TRBV27 and TRBJ2-5; 12 nucleotides agree with TRBD2. Germline V gives CDR1 MNHEY, CDR2 SMNVEV (reference sequence). The trim removed 5 bases at V and 0 bases at J, leaving 7 bases unmatched. CDR3 length: 17 amino acids. The DNA for the CDR3 is TGTGCCAGCAGTCAAGGACTAGCGGGGAGTTACCAAGAGACCCAGTACTTC. Amino acid sequence: CASSQGLAGSYQETQYF.

The chain has TRBV6-5 and TRBJ1-6; the D gene is possibly TRBD1 (5 bases). V gave up 6 bases and J gave up 7 bases, with 16 bases separating them. The CDR3 is 15 residues long. The germline CDR1 and CDR2 sequences are MNHEY and SVGAGI. Written as DNA, the CDR3 is TGTGCCAGCAGCAGCGACGGGGGTGGGAATTCACCCCTCCACTTT. It yields the protein CASSSDGGGNSPLHF.